The source of this T cell receptor beta chain is a study of cytomegalovirus exposure and HLA in healthy donors. Broader study findings: Some public TCRs appeared in many individuals, while most sequences were rare.

This clone was detected a few times. The antigen is undetermined. A multiplex PCR was run with 60 Vbeta primers and 13 Jbeta primers. This table comes from immunoSEQ multiplex PCR, and its TCRdb copy is limited to in-frame clones, with some not included. The profile shows 100,000 to 150,000 clones, 66% of them singletons. Germline CDR1 MNHEY, CDR2 SVGAGI. V was trimmed by 6 bases and J by 6 bases, leaving 14 bases between them. The CDR3 extends over 13 amino acids. The TCR originated in a man aged 18 to 35 in good health and CMV-seronegative. The sequencing input was PBMCs. The genes are TRBV6-5 and TRBJ1-1; D remains unclear. In DNA, the CDR3 is TGTGCCAGCAGGGTCACGGAGGACGCTGAAGCTTTCTTT. Encoded protein: CASRVTEDAEAFF.